This T cell receptor (beta chain) was captured in a study of T cells after yellow fever vaccination. Trimming took 5 bases from V and 3 from J, leaving 14 bases between them. CDR1 GTSNPN and CDR2 SVGIG come from the germline V gene (reference sequence). There are 14 residues in the CDR3. Regarding the study as a whole: Post-booster samples contained most primary-vaccination clones (approximately 95% CD4, about 85% CD8). Clonotypes shared by both compartments, CD4 and CD8, made up a small share.

As TCR cDNA was made by 5'RACE template switching, a universal primer site and UMIs were added. In TCRdb, the 5' RACE reads were re-called with MiXCR into one record per CDR3 protein. Here the sample spans some 560,000 distinct CDR3 sequences, about a fifth being singletons. To note about this clonotype: The antigen remains unidentified.

This material consisted of PBMCs, taken 15 days after the yellow fever booster vaccination. The genes are TRBV30 and TRBJ2-4, with a weak D call TRBD1 (5 bases). The TCR was taken from a man aged 25 to 40 who received the YFV17D yellow fever vaccine. The CDR3 is CAWDQGLGKNIQYF. The DNA of the CDR3 is TGTGCCTGGGATCAGGGTTTGGGCAAAAACATTCAGTACTTC.